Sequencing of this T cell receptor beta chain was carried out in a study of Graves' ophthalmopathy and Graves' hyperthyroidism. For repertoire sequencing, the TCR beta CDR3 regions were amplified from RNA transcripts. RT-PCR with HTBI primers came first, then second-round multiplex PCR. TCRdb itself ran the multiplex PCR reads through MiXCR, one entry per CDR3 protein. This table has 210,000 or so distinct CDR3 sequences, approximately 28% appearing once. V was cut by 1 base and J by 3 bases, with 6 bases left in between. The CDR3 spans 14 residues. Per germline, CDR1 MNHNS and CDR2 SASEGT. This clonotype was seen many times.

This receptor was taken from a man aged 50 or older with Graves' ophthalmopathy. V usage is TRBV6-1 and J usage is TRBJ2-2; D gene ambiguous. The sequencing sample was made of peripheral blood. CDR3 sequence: CASSEDAHTGELFF. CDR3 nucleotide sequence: TGTGCCAGCAGTGAAGATGCGCACACCGGGGAGCTGTTTTTT.